The 24 T cell receptor beta chains below were found in one sample sequenced in a study of T cell responses to AZD1222 COVID-19 vaccine. The data were produced by immunoSEQ multiplex PCR, yet TCRdb's version contains in-frame clones alone and is incomplete. The table has more than 140,000 clones, 88% seen once. Sequences were derived from peripheral blood, sampled on day 0 of AZD1222 vaccination. The source of these receptors is an adult in good health.

CDR3 coding DNA: TGTGCCTGTAATCACCGGGACAACAACTCCACCTCCTCATTCTATGGCTACACCTTC. Amino acid sequence: CACNHRDNNSTSSFYGYTF. This chain joins TRBV6-4 and TRBJ1-2, with a tentative D call TRBD1 (6 bases). The CDR3 extends over 19 amino acids. Germline V lookup: CDR1 MRHNA, CDR2 SNTAGT. The germline V and J ends were trimmed by 11 bases and 4 bases, with 35 bases remaining between them.

The V gene is TRBV19, the J gene TRBJ2-2, with unresolved D. Trimming pared 3 bases from V and 1 base from J, leaving 9 bases between. The CDR3 runs to 15 residues. The germline V gene has CDR1 LNHDA and CDR2 SQIVND (reference sequence). The CDR3 DNA reads TGTGCCAGTAGTATGTCGACGCGGAACACCGGGGAGCTGTTTTTT. This sequence encodes CASSMSTRNTGELFF.

This clone has only one observation. J is TRBJ1-5 and V is TRBV19, with D maybe TRBD1 (6 bases). Per the germline V gene, CDR1 is LNHDA and CDR2 is SQIVND (reference sequence). V lost 5 bases and J 6 bases, leaving 17 bases between the germline ends. CDR3 length equals 15 residues. The CDR3: CASSPSGRGSQPQHF. The CDR3 DNA reads TGTGCCAGTAGTCCCTCGGGCAGGGGCAGTCAGCCCCAGCATTTT.

The chain joins TRBV5-1 to TRBJ1-4; the D is unclear. This CDR3 region has 15 residues. Trimming shortened V by 0 bases and J by 3 bases, and 9 bases separated the two germline ends. The germline gives CDR1 SGHRS, CDR2 YFSETQ. CDR3: CASSLGTAANEKLFF. For the CDR3, the DNA is TGCGCCAGCAGCTTGGGAACAGCGGCTAATGAAAAACTGTTTTTT.

V gene TRBV7-2 combines with J gene TRBJ2-7, with D possibly being TRBD2 (7 bases). Trimming cost V 5 bases and J 6 bases, with 11 bases left between them. Germline lookup yields CDR1 SGHTA and CDR2 FQGNSA. The CDR3 covers 12 residues. The CDR3 is CASSPRGGEQYF. CDR3 coding DNA: TGTGCCAGCAGCCCGAGGGGGGGCGAGCAGTACTTC.

CDR3 in DNA: TGTGCCAGCAGACCCTTATTCCCGGACAACACTGAAGCTTTCTTT. Translating gives CASRPLFPDNTEAFF. The chain employs TRBV27 and TRBJ1-1; D is unresolved. Germline CDR1 is MNHEY and CDR2 is SMNVEV (reference sequence). This CDR3 is 15 amino acids long. Trimming removed 6 bases from V and 2 bases from J, with 16 bases in between.

The CDR3 loop reads CASSPLRRGMAGELFF. In DNA, the CDR3 is TGTGCCAGCAGCCCCTTGCGCAGGGGTATGGCTGGGGAGCTGTTTTTT. The chain recombines TRBV9 with TRBJ2-2; weak D call: TRBD1 (6 bases). Germline lookup yields CDR1 SGDLS and CDR2 YYNGEE. The CDR3 spans 16 residues. Trimming took off 4 bases at V and 8 bases at J, with 21 bases between the two ends.

This chain links TRBV9 with TRBJ1-1, with a tentative D call TRBD1 (5 bases). Germline-derived CDR1 and CDR2 are SGDLS and YYNGEE. The CDR3 totals 14 residues. The V end lost 4 bases, the J end lost 1 base, and 11 bases lay between the germline ends. The DNA of the CDR3 is TGTGCCAGCAGCCGAGGGGTGCAGAACACTGAAGCTTTCTTT. This codes for CASSRGVQNTEAFF.

The CDR3 bases are TGTGCCATCAGCTCTACCTACGAGCAGTACTTC. It codes for CAISSTYEQYF. J is TRBJ2-7 and V is TRBV10-3; D not certain. CDR3 length: 11 amino acids. Germline CDR1 and CDR2: ENHRY and SYGVKD. Trimming cost V 6 bases and J 2 bases, with 5 bases left between them.

The chain couples TRBV27 to TRBJ2-1; unclear D gene. CDR1 and CDR2 (germline): MNHEY, SMNVEV (reference sequence). The CDR3 covers 15 residues. V lost 6 bases to trimming and J lost 0 bases, with 12 bases between them. CDR3 sequence reads: CASRAGSSSYNEQFF. The CDR3 nucleotides are TGTGCCAGCAGGGCCGGCAGCAGCTCCTACAATGAGCAGTTCTTC.

The CDR3 loop is CASSLGDRGGYGYTF. As DNA, the CDR3 is TGCGCCAGCAGCTTGGGGGACAGGGGAGGCTATGGCTACACCTTC. V and J are TRBV5-1 and TRBJ1-2; 10 nucleotides line up with TRBD1. The CDR3 consists of 15 residues. With 0 bases clipped from V and 4 bases from J, the junction kept 3 bases outside the gene matches. Germline assignment: CDR1 SGHRS and CDR2 YFSETQ.

The chain carries TRBV27 and TRBJ1-5; D remains unclear. Trimming took off 5 bases at V and 1 base at J, with 6 bases between the two ends. This CDR3 region has 13 residues. Germline CDR1 MNHEY, CDR2 SMNVEV (reference sequence). The CDR3 here is CASSKNSNQPQHF. CDR3 sequence (DNA): TGTGCCAGCAGTAAAAACAGCAATCAGCCCCAGCATTTT.

V and J are TRBV4-2 and TRBJ2-7; 8 nucleotides align to TRBD2. Germline CDR1 and CDR2: LGHNA and YNFKEQ. V lost 4 bases, J lost 3 bases, and 5 bases stayed unmatched. The CDR3 spans 14 residues. CDR3 nucleotides: TGTGCCAGCAGCCCCGCCGGGACTAGCTACGAGCAGTACTTC. This gives the protein CASSPAGTSYEQYF.

The chain employs TRBV12-3 or TRBV12-4 and TRBJ2-1, with D perhaps TRBD1 (5 bases). The CDR3 consists of 11 residues. The V and J ends lost 7 bases and 8 bases respectively, with 9 bases between them. This CDR3 is CASKGVDEQFF. CDR3 DNA sequence: TGTGCCAGCAAAGGGGTAGATGAGCAGTTCTTC.

The chain recombines TRBV15 with TRBJ2-2; a possible D gene is TRBD2 (5 bases). Per the germline V gene, CDR1 is LNHNV and CDR2 is YYDKDF (reference sequence). CDR3 size: 16 residues. V was pared by 1 base and J by 4 bases, with 13 bases between. The CDR3 sequence: CATSRGRGSGTGELFF. In DNA, the CDR3 is TGTGCCACCAGCAGAGGTCGAGGGTCGGGCACCGGGGAGCTGTTTTTT.

The V call is TRBV15, the J call TRBJ2-3; D is possibly TRBD2 (5 bases). This CDR3 region has 16 residues. The V end was cut by 0 bases, the J end by 2 bases, with 12 bases between. Germline values: CDR1 LNHNV, CDR2 YYDKDF (reference sequence). In DNA form, the CDR3 reads TGTGCCACCAGCAGAGATATGCGGGCCTACACAGATACGCAGTATTTT. Residues: CATSRDMRAYTDTQYF.

The genes are TRBV27 and TRBJ2-1; possibly TRBD2 for D (5 bases). V lost 6 bases and J 3 bases, leaving 9 bases between the germline ends. CDR1 MNHEY and CDR2 SMNVEV come from the germline V gene (reference sequence). This CDR3 contains 13 residues. The CDR3 loop reads CASSPSLYNEQFF. CDR3 nucleotide sequence: TGTGCCAGCAGCCCTAGCCTCTACAATGAGCAGTTCTTC.

This clone was recorded only once. The J gene is TRBJ1-5, the V gene TRBV4-3; a weak D match, TRBD1 (6 bases). The germline V and J ends were trimmed by 2 bases and 9 bases, with 11 bases remaining between them. Per the germline V gene, CDR1 is LGHNA and CDR2 is YSLEER. The CDR3 has 13 residues. The CDR3 coding sequence is TGCGCCAGCAGCCAACTACAGGGAGTGCCCCAGCATTTT. This codes for CASSQLQGVPQHF.

This clone occurred a few times. CDR3 loop: CASSLTGNSYEQYF. Here the CDR3 DNA reads TGTGCCAGCAGCTTAACTGGCAACTCCTACGAGCAGTACTTC. V usage is TRBV11-3 and J usage is TRBJ2-7, with D uncertain. The CDR3 runs to 14 residues. Germline V lookup: CDR1 SGHNT, CDR2 YENEEA. V lost 2 bases and J 0 bases, leaving 8 bases between the germline ends.

This chain connects TRBV7-9 to TRBJ1-1; D remains unclear. V lost 5 bases and J 1 base, leaving 8 bases between the germline ends. This CDR3 is 13 amino acids long. Germline values: CDR1 SEHNR, CDR2 FQNEAQ (reference sequence). Written as DNA, the CDR3 is TGTGCCAGCAGCCCTAGACAGAACACTGAAGCTTTCTTT. It codes for CASSPRQNTEAFF.

CDR3 in amino acids: CASSVGLGLAGMDTQYF. The DNA for the CDR3 is TGTGCCAGCAGCGTAGGACTCGGACTAGCGGGAATGGATACGCAGTATTTT. V usage is TRBV9 and J usage is TRBJ2-3; TRBD2 agrees at 12 bases. This CDR3 is built from 17 residues. Germline CDR1 is SGDLS and CDR2 is YYNGEE. Trimming removed 0 bases from V and 6 bases from J; junction bases left unmatched: 8.

The chain has TRBV29-1 and TRBJ2-1, with D perhaps matching TRBD2 (5 bases). Trimming pared 0 bases from V and 3 bases from J, leaving 12 bases between. Germline CDR1 SQVTM, CDR2 ANQGSEA. The CDR3 covers 15 residues. CDR3 amino acids: CSVEDHMAGYNEQFF. The CDR3 DNA follows: TGCAGCGTTGAAGATCACATGGCGGGCTACAATGAGCAGTTCTTC.

Comment on this clone: This specimen includes other DNA sequences encoding the same CDR3. The chain carries TRBV19 and TRBJ1-6; no clear D. This CDR3 is 13 amino acids long. Per the germline V gene, CDR1 is LNHDA and CDR2 is SQIVND (reference sequence). Trimming removed 1 base at V and 7 bases at J, with 5 bases between. The CDR3 DNA reads TGTGCCAGTAGTATAGCCGGGAATTCACCCCTCCACTTT. It specifies CASSIAGNSPLHF.

The chain combines TRBV14 with TRBJ2-3, with 9 bases that match TRBD2. CDR1 SGHDN and CDR2 FVKESK come from the germline V gene. The CDR3 covers 16 residues. J was trimmed by 4 bases and V by 4 bases; bases with no gene match: 9. The CDR3, as DNA: TGTGCCAGCAGCCCTCTTAGCGGGAGTCCGGCAGATACGCAGTATTTT. It encodes CASSPLSGSPADTQYF.